The rows below give T cell receptor beta chains drawn from one sample of a study of blood T cells in healthy people across ages. In TCRdb, the 5' RACE reads were re-called with MiXCR into one record per CDR3 protein. The table records 1,300,000 or so distinct CDR3 sequences, roughly 64% of them present only once. Sequenced material: blood. The receptors were sampled from a man younger than 35 in good health. Both conserved end residues are part of each CDR3. Each record gives: clone size, J gene, D gene, V gene, CDR3 DNA, CDR3 protein. A D gene is named only where the DNA matches it firmly. Some rows have no size entry. The others give once, few or many, or a class for an expanded clone.

clone_size: .; j_call: TRBJ1-1; d_call: .; v_call: TRBV12-3/TRBV12-4; cdr3_nt: TGTGCCAGCGAGGAGGGGCCAAAAGAAGCTTTCTTT; cdr3_aa: CASEEGPKEAFF
clone_size: .; j_call: TRBJ2-5; d_call: TRBD2; v_call: TRBV6-2/TRBV6-3; cdr3_nt: TGTGCCAGCAGTTACTCGCCCGGGACTAGCGGGTATTACAATGAGCAGTACTTC; cdr3_aa: CASSYSPGTSGYYNEQYF
clone_size: once; j_call: TRBJ1-1; d_call: .; v_call: TRBV4-1; cdr3_nt: TGCGCCAGCAGCCTGAACCCATCAGGGGTCACTGAAGCTTTCTTT; cdr3_aa: CASSLNPSGVTEAFF
clone_size: few; j_call: TRBJ1-1; d_call: .; v_call: TRBV3-1; cdr3_nt: TGTGCCAGCAGCCTGACCGGTGAGAACACTGAAGCTTTCTTT; cdr3_aa: CASSLTGENTEAFF
clone_size: once; j_call: TRBJ2-7; d_call: .; v_call: TRBV6-5; cdr3_nt: TGTGCCAGCAGTTACGGTGAAGGACCCCGAGACGAGCAGTACTTC; cdr3_aa: CASSYGEGPRDEQYF
clone_size: .; j_call: TRBJ2-5; d_call: .; v_call: TRBV4-1; cdr3_nt: TGCGCCAGCAGCCAAGATATCGGCGTCCCAGAGACCCAGTACTTC; cdr3_aa: CASSQDIGVPETQYF
clone_size: few; j_call: TRBJ2-3; d_call: .; v_call: TRBV27; cdr3_nt: TGTGCCAGCAGTTTAGGAGTTTACACAGATACGCAGTATTTT; cdr3_aa: CASSLGVYTDTQYF
clone_size: .; j_call: TRBJ2-1; d_call: TRBD1; v_call: TRBV10-3; cdr3_nt: TGTGCCTCCGGACAGGCCCTGGGGTCGTACAATGAGCAGTTCTTC; cdr3_aa: CASGQALGSYNEQFF
clone_size: .; j_call: TRBJ2-4; d_call: .; v_call: TRBV4-1; cdr3_nt: TGCGCCAGCAGCCAAGTACTGGCGGGGGCCCAAAACATTCAGTACTTC; cdr3_aa: CASSQVLAGAQNIQYF
clone_size: .; j_call: TRBJ2-5; d_call: .; v_call: TRBV20-1; cdr3_nt: TGCAGTGCTACCCGGAACAGGATACAAGAGACCCAGTACTTC; cdr3_aa: CSATRNRIQETQYF
clone_size: few; j_call: TRBJ2-1; d_call: .; v_call: TRBV6-5; cdr3_nt: TGTGCCAGCAGTTACGACCAAGTCAATGAGCAGTTCTTC; cdr3_aa: CASSYDQVNEQFF
clone_size: .; j_call: TRBJ2-1; d_call: TRBD1; v_call: TRBV20-1; cdr3_nt: TGCAGTGCTGAACTCGGACAGGGGGTCTCGAATGAGCAGTTCTTC; cdr3_aa: CSAELGQGVSNEQFF
clone_size: .; j_call: TRBJ2-1; d_call: TRBD2; v_call: TRBV20-1; cdr3_nt: TGCAGTGCTACTCCATGGACTAGCGGGGCAAACTCCTACAATGAGCAGTTCTTC; cdr3_aa: CSATPWTSGANSYNEQFF
clone_size: .; j_call: TRBJ2-3; d_call: .; v_call: TRBV6-1; cdr3_nt: TGTGCCAGCTTGGGGTCGGAGACAGATACGCAGTATTTT; cdr3_aa: CASLGSETDTQYF
clone_size: .; j_call: TRBJ2-1; d_call: TRBD1; v_call: TRBV7-9; cdr3_nt: TGTGCCAGCAGCCGAGGGACAGGATACGGTGAGCAGTTCTTC; cdr3_aa: CASSRGTGYGEQFF
clone_size: few; j_call: TRBJ2-7; d_call: .; v_call: TRBV4-1; cdr3_nt: TGCGCCAGCAGCCAAGATCGGTTACAGTACGAGCAGTACTTC; cdr3_aa: CASSQDRLQYEQYF
clone_size: .; j_call: TRBJ2-1; d_call: TRBD2; v_call: TRBV7-2; cdr3_nt: TGTGCCAGCAGCCCGGGGACTAGCGGGGGGGCCTTCGGCAATGAGCAGTTCTTC; cdr3_aa: CASSPGTSGGAFGNEQFF
clone_size: .; j_call: TRBJ2-6; d_call: .; v_call: TRBV27; cdr3_nt: TGTGCCAGCAGCCCATCTGGGACCCCCGTCCTGACTTTC; cdr3_aa: CASSPSGTPVLTF